The rows below give T cell receptor beta chains drawn from one sample of a study of siplizumab effects on memory and regulatory T cells. Here immunoSEQ multiplex PCR was the method, and the copy in TCRdb shows in-frame clones only, minus some. The sample carries around 61,000 clones, just over 95% recorded once. Sequenced: naive CD8+ T cells sorted from blood. These receptors were taken from a human donor in good health. The CDR3 runs from the conserved cysteine through the conserved F or W. A D gene is named only where the DNA matches it firmly. Size values are once, few and many counts, or a class for expanded clones, and some rows have none.

TRBV5-5	TRBJ2-7	NA	TRBD1	TGTGCCAGCAGCTACCAGGGGGCCGAGCAGTACTTC	CASSYQGAEQYF
TRBV6-5	TRBJ2-7	NA	NA	TGTGCCAGCAGTTACTCAAAGAGATCCCTCTACGAGCAGTACTTC	CASSYSKRSLYEQYF
TRBV4-1	TRBJ2-7	NA	NA	TGCGCCAGCAGCCAGGCAGGGGCCTACGAGCAGTACTTC	CASSQAGAYEQYF
TRBV7-8	TRBJ2-3	NA	TRBD1	TGTGCCAGCAGCTTAGTGGGACAGCCGTTGGGGGGCACAGATACGCAGTATTTT	CASSLVGQPLGGTDTQYF
TRBV9	TRBJ2-3	NA	NA	TGTGCCAGCAGCGTAGGGGAGGAAACCACAGATACGCAGTATTTT	CASSVGEETTDTQYF
TRBV6-1	TRBJ2-4	NA	NA	TGTGCCAGCAGTGACCAGATAGGAATTCTAGCCAAAAACATTCAGTACTTC	CASSDQIGILAKNIQYF
TRBV4-3	TRBJ2-1	NA	TRBD2	TGCGCCAGCAGCCAAGTGACTAGCGATTACAATGAGCAGTTCTTC	CASSQVTSDYNEQFF
TRBV27	TRBJ2-5	NA	NA	TGTGCCAGCAGTTCACAGAATCAAGAGACCCAGTACTTC	CASSSQNQETQYF
TRBV7-2	TRBJ1-1	NA	NA	TGTGCCAGCAGCTTAAGCACAGAAGCTTTCTTT	CASSLSTEAFF
TRBV7-9	TRBJ1-2	NA	TRBD1	TGTGCCAGCAGCTTAGGGACGACAGGGGGCAACTATGGCTACACCTTC	CASSLGTTGGNYGYTF
TRBV7-3	TRBJ1-1	NA	TRBD1	TGTGCCAGCAGCGTACAGGGGGGAAACACTGAAGCTTTCTTT	CASSVQGGNTEAFF
TRBV5-4	TRBJ1-1	once	NA	TGTGCCAGCAGCCCATGGGACGGAGAAGCTTTCTTT	CASSPWDGEAFF
TRBV6-1	TRBJ1-3	NA	NA	TGTGCCAGCAGTGAGGGGGGTGTCTCTGGAAACACCATATATTTT	CASSEGGVSGNTIYF
TRBV19	TRBJ1-3	NA	TRBD1	TGTGCCAGTAGTATTACAGGGGGCTTTGGAAACACCATATATTTT	CASSITGGFGNTIYF